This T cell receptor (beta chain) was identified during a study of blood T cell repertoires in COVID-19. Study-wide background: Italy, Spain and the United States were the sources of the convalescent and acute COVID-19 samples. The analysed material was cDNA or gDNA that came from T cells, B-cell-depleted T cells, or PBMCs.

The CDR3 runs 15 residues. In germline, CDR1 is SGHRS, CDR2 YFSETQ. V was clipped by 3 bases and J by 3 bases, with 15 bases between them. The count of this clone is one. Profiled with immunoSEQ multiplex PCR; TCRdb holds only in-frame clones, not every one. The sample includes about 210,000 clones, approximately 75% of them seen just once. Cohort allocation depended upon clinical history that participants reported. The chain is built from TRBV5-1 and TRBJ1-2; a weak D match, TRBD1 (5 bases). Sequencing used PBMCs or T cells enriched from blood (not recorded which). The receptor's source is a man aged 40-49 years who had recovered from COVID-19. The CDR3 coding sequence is TGCGCCAGCAGCTCAAGGGGCCAAGGGGACTATGGCTACACCTTC. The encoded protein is CASSSRGQGDYGYTF. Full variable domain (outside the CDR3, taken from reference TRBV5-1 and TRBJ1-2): KAGVTQTPRYLIKTRGQQVTLSCSPISGHRSVSWYQQTPGQGLQFLFEYFSETQRNKGNFPGRFSGRQFSNSRSEMNVSTLELGDSALYLCASSSRGQGDYGYTFGSGTRLTVV.